This TCR beta chain was profiled in a study of early T cells in non-severe SARS-CoV-2 infection (dated by TCRdb to the early 2020s). As for the study more broadly: TCR sequencing used bulk RNA from unsorted whole blood, so alpha and beta chains could not be paired.

Remarks on this clonotype: It lacks a known antigen. Base qualities were left out, and no much larger clone turns up one base away.

The method behind the library was 5' RACE. The instrument was a NextSeq 500. To correct for sequencing error and PCR bias, the TCR library protocol tagged individual cDNA molecules with unique molecular identifiers. TCR alpha and beta chains were both sequenced, and the abundances of alpha and beta sequences in each sample were closely correlated with each other. Per the source publication's procedure: Decombinator V4 was used to perform V gene, J gene and CDR3 annotation of TCR sequences. Expanded TCRs were defined as changing significantly between any two time points under a Poisson model with p below 0.0001. Abundances of TCRs were expressed as counts per million after normalisation to the total number of TCRs sequenced in each sample. MAIT TCRs were defined by TRAV1-2 paired with TRAJ12, TRAJ20 or TRAJ33, and iNKT TCRs by TRAV10 paired with TRAJ18. VDJdb, accessed 1 November 2021, was searched for CMV, EBV and SARS-CoV-2 annotated TCRs, with TCRs annotated for multiple antigens excluded. Using fastp at Q25 and MiXCR, TCRdb reprocessed the public reads and kept productive beta chains. When rows share a CDR3 protein, they turn into one entry using the most common DNA and genes. TCRdb's processing, not the study's, gives the V and J calls here. In this sample the table shows over 75,000 distinct CDR3 sequences, under 15% of which occur a single time. In total, the top ten clones hold 5.5% of the sample.

The paper's findings and limits, for the study overall: VDJdb matching was skewed toward anti-spike CD8 responses, so virus-specific expansions were likely underestimated and private and CD4 specificities were missed.

The germline V gene (reference sequence) yields GTSNPN for CDR1 and SVGIG for CDR2. From the cysteine through the phenylalanine, the CDR3 covers 14 amino acids. The only DNA kept is the CDR3, 42 bases in frame from the first base. The junction shows trimming of 2 bases on V and 0 bases on J, plus 11 bases between the germline ends. This was a case-control study nested in a cohort of healthcare workers in London, UK, who had nasopharyngeal swab PCR tests and blood samples taken every week. Healthcare workers were recruited during the week of the UK lockdown, between 23 and 31 March 2020, and followed weekly for up to roughly 16 weeks.

The receptor comes from an adult who was a healthcare worker with PCR-confirmed SARS-CoV-2 infection or an uninfected control (not recorded which). The sequenced sample was whole blood. The chain couples TRBV30 to TRBJ2-7; the D gene is unclear. The CDR3 in this case is CAWSLAFASYEQYF. The nucleotide sequence reads as follows: TGTGCCTGGAGTCTGGCGTTTGCCTCCTACGAGCAGTACTTC.